The TCR beta chain under discussion was sequenced for a study of Tregs in tolerant kidney transplant recipients. General study results and limits: No direct test of biological reproducibility was done here.

Trimming removed 0 bases at V and 5 bases at J, with 10 bases between. The CDR3 has 14 residues. Per germline, CDR1 KGHSH and CDR2 LQKENI. To note about this clone: The antigen is not known.

Using immunoSEQ multiplex PCR, the repertoire was profiled, and TCRdb retains in-frame clones only, with some absent. The sample holds 200,000 to 300,000 clones; about 86% are singletons and the top ten take around 0.6%. Unstimulated Tregs (CD4+CD25+CD127-) and CD4+CD25- non-Tregs were sorted from PBMCs. The sequenced sample was CD4+ T cells from blood. The chain recombines TRBV18 with TRBJ2-5; D unclear. The receptor's source is a human donor in good health. The DNA of the CDR3 is TGTGCCAGCTCACCACCGGGTCCCGGGGAGACCCAGTACTTC. Translation gives CASSPPGPGETQYF.